This TCR beta chain was retrieved from a study of technical replicates of blood from several donors. Here immunoSEQ multiplex PCR was the method, and the copy in TCRdb shows in-frame clones only, minus some. Among approximately 88,000 clones listed, approximately 94% were seen once. Sequenced sample: T cells isolated from PBMCs. This TCR came from a human donor in good health.

CDR3 sequence: CATSRDSSPQFF. CDR3 sequence (DNA): TGTGCCACCAGCAGAGATTCTAGTCCCCAGTTCTTC. V is TRBV15 and J is TRBJ2-1; D uncertain. CDR3 length: 12 amino acids. Germline CDR1 reads LNHNV; CDR2 reads YYDKDF (reference sequence). The V end lost 0 bases, the J end lost 13 bases, and 10 bases lay between the germline ends.